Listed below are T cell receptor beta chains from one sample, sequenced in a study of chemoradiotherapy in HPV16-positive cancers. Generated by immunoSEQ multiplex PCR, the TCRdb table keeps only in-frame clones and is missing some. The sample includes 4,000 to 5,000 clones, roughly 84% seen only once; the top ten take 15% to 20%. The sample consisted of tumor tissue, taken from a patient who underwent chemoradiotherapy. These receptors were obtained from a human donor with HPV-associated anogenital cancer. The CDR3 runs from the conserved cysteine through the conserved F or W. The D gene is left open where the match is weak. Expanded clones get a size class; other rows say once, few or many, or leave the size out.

TGTGCCAGCAGCTTAGGATGGGCGTTTCCGGAGACTGAAGCTTTCTTT,CASSLGWAFPETEAFF,NA,NA,TRBJ1-1,TRBV11-2
TGTGCCAGCAGCTTAACTAGCGGGGGAGGGGGAGAGACAGATACGCAGTATTTT,CASSLTSGGGGETDTQYF,TRBD2,NA,TRBJ2-3,TRBV7-3
TGTGCCAGCAGCAAGGGACTAGCGGGAGGGTTATCAGATACGCAGTATTTT,CASSKGLAGGLSDTQYF,TRBD2,NA,TRBJ2-3,TRBV9
TGCGCCAGCAGCAGCAAAACGGGACAGGGGTACAATCAGCCCCAGCATTTT,CASSSKTGQGYNQPQHF,TRBD1,few,TRBJ1-5,TRBV10-2
TGTGCCAGCGCTCATTTCGGAGATCTAGGAGTTAACAATGAGCAGTTCTTC,CASAHFGDLGVNNEQFF,NA,NA,TRBJ2-1,TRBV7-9
TGCGCCAGCAGCAACGGACTAGCGGGTTACACAGATACGCAGTATTTT,CASSNGLAGYTDTQYF,TRBD2,NA,TRBJ2-3,TRBV5-1
TGTGCCAGCAGTTTGGGCGGGAGTATATACGAGCAGTACTTC,CASSLGGSIYEQYF,TRBD2,NA,TRBJ2-7,TRBV28
TGCAGTGCTAGAGACTTCGATACGCAGTATTTT,CSARDFDTQYF,NA,NA,TRBJ2-3,TRBV20-1
TGTGCCAGCAGTGAATACCGGAACTCCTATAATTCACCCCTCCACTTT,CASSEYRNSYNSPLHF,NA,NA,TRBJ1-6,TRBV25-1
TGCGCCAGCAGCTTCAACAGGGGTTATGGCTACACCTTC,CASSFNRGYGYTF,TRBD1,NA,TRBJ1-2,TRBV5-1
TGTGCCAGCAGCTGGGGGGGCACCCAAGAGACCCAGTACTTC,CASSWGGTQETQYF,NA,NA,TRBJ2-5,TRBV7-7
TGCGCCAGCAGCTTGGGCGGGTTCTCCTACAATGAGCAGTTCTTC,CASSLGGFSYNEQFF,NA,NA,TRBJ2-1,TRBV5-1
TGTGCCAGCAGCTCGGACAGATCCATCTCCTACGAGCAGTACTTC,CASSSDRSISYEQYF,NA,NA,TRBJ2-7,TRBV7-9
TGCAGCGTTCCCGAGTCCGTGGTCCCCTATGGCTACACCTTC,CSVPESVVPYGYTF,NA,NA,TRBJ1-2,TRBV29-1
TGTGCCAGCAGTGAACCAGGAGACAGGGGTTACAATGAGCAGTTCTTC,CASSEPGDRGYNEQFF,TRBD1,NA,TRBJ2-1,TRBV25-1
TGTGCCAGCAGCGCTCCCCCGGACAGGGACGAGCAGTTCTTC,CASSAPPDRDEQFF,TRBD1,NA,TRBJ2-1,TRBV11-2
TGTGCCAGTAGTAACGGTCGACAGGGTGGTGAAAAACTGTTTTTT,CASSNGRQGGEKLFF,TRBD1,NA,TRBJ1-4,TRBV19
TGTGCCAGCAGCTTAACAGGGCCCGGTGAGCAGTTCTTC,CASSLTGPGEQFF,NA,NA,TRBJ2-1,TRBV6-5
TGTGCCAGCAGTTCCGCCAAACGGTATGGCTACACCTTC,CASSSAKRYGYTF,NA,NA,TRBJ1-2,TRBV7-9
TGTGCCAGCAGCGGAAGCGTAGGGCTATTAAATGAAAAACTGTTTTTT,CASSGSVGLLNEKLFF,NA,few,TRBJ1-4,TRBV9
TGTGCCTGGACGACCGGATATAATTCACCCCTCCACTTT,CAWTTGYNSPLHF,NA,NA,TRBJ1-6,TRBV30
TGTGCCAGCAGCCCTCCCCTGGGACAGGGGAGGGAAAAACTGTTTTTT,CASSPPLGQGREKLFF,TRBD1,NA,TRBJ1-4,TRBV5-6
TGTGCCAGCAGTGGGGGGACTGGGGGCTCCTACGAGCAGTACTTC,CASSGGTGGSYEQYF,NA,NA,TRBJ2-7,TRBV6-6
TGTGCCAGCTCACCGAATAGCGGGATCACAGATACGCAGTATTTT,CASSPNSGITDTQYF,TRBD2,NA,TRBJ2-3,TRBV18
TGTGCCATCAGTGAAGCCGGGACTAGCGGGAGGAGGAAGGATACGCAGTATTTT,CAISEAGTSGRRKDTQYF,TRBD2,NA,TRBJ2-3,TRBV10-3
TGCGCCAGCAGCCGCGGGGGAAATCCTAGCACAGATACGCAGTATTTT,CASSRGGNPSTDTQYF,TRBD2,NA,TRBJ2-3,TRBV5-1
TGCAGTGCAAAGACAGGGGATACGCAGTATTTT,CSAKTGDTQYF,TRBD1,once,TRBJ2-3,TRBV20-1
TGTGCCAGCAGCGGAGAGAGGGAGAACACTGAAGCTTTCTTT,CASSGERENTEAFF,NA,NA,TRBJ1-1,TRBV5-6
TGTGCCAGCAGCCCAAGGGACAGTCCTAATGAAAAACTGTTTTTT,CASSPRDSPNEKLFF,TRBD1,NA,TRBJ1-4,TRBV9
TGTGCCAGCAGCGACGGGTTCTCTGGGGCCAACGTCCTGACTTTC,CASSDGFSGANVLTF,NA,NA,TRBJ2-6,TRBV28
TGTGCCAGCAGCCTAACCGGGACAACGGTAACCCTCCACTTT,CASSLTGTTVTLHF,NA,NA,TRBJ1-6,TRBV7-9
TGTGCCAGCAGCTTAGGGGCGAGCGGCGGCACAGATACGCAGTATTTT,CASSLGASGGTDTQYF,NA,NA,TRBJ2-3,TRBV7-6
TGTGCCAGTAGGGAGGGACACAGCGAACCCTCCTACGAGCAGTACTTC,CASREGHSEPSYEQYF,NA,NA,TRBJ2-7,TRBV19
TGTGCCAGCAGCTTAGAGACTTTCAATAGCTCCTACGAGCAGTACTTC,CASSLETFNSSYEQYF,NA,NA,TRBJ2-7,TRBV11-3
TGTGCCAGTAGTAACCAAGGACTAGCGGTTAACACAGATACGCAGTATTTT,CASSNQGLAVNTDTQYF,TRBD2,NA,TRBJ2-3,TRBV19
TGTGCCAGCAGCTTAGAGGGAAATGGCTACACCTTC,CASSLEGNGYTF,NA,NA,TRBJ1-2,TRBV7-9
TGTGCCAGCTCGCTTCGGACTAGCTCCTACAATGAGCAGTTCTTC,CASSLRTSSYNEQFF,TRBD2,NA,TRBJ2-1,TRBV18
TGTGCCAGCAGCCAAGATGGCGGGCTTGCCTACAATGAGCAGTTCTTC,CASSQDGGLAYNEQFF,NA,NA,TRBJ2-1,TRBV4-2
TGTGCCAGCAGTCCCGGACCCATGAGGGGTATGAGCAATCAGCCCCAGCATTTT,CASSPGPMRGMSNQPQHF,NA,NA,TRBJ1-5,TRBV28
TGTGCCAGCAGCCCAAACAACGCCGGGGAGCTGTTTTTT,CASSPNNAGELFF,NA,NA,TRBJ2-2,TRBV7-8
TGTGCCAGCAGTTCAATCAGGGAGCACACCTTC,CASSSIREHTF,NA,large,TRBJ1-2,TRBV28
TGTGCCAGCAGTTTATTTACGGGAACCAAAAACATTCAGTACTTC,CASSLFTGTKNIQYF,NA,once,TRBJ2-4,TRBV28
TGTGCCAGCAGCGTATACGGCGGGCAGAACGAGCAGTACTTC,CASSVYGGQNEQYF,NA,NA,TRBJ2-7,TRBV9
TGCGCCAGCAGCCCGACCGTAACTGAAGCTTTCTTT,CASSPTVTEAFF,NA,NA,TRBJ1-1,TRBV10-2
TGTGCCAGCAGCGTAAGAGGGGGTAACTATGGCTACACCTTC,CASSVRGGNYGYTF,NA,NA,TRBJ1-2,TRBV9
TGTGCCAGCAGTTACTCGATATGGGGGGACACTGAAGCTTTCTTT,CASSYSIWGDTEAFF,NA,NA,TRBJ1-1,TRBV6-5
TGTGCGAGCTCGACTAATGAAAAACTGTTTTTT,CASSTNEKLFF,NA,NA,TRBJ1-4,TRBV2
TGTGCCAGTAGTATGGGCCCGGGCAGGAACACTGAAGCTTTCTTT,CASSMGPGRNTEAFF,NA,NA,TRBJ1-1,TRBV19
TGTGCCAGCAGCCCGATCGGGGGCGTTGGGAAGACCCAGTACTTC,CASSPIGGVGKTQYF,NA,NA,TRBJ2-5,TRBV7-9